In its sample, the clone carrying this TCR beta chain was seen many times. Its target is unknown. This entry belongs to a study of T cell repertoires in cytomegalovirus infection. Study background: Carrying CMV and the relevant HLA type showed in public TCR beta signatures.

The V gene end was trimmed by 4 bases and the J gene end by 7 bases; junction bases not matched to a gene: 3. The CDR3 has 14 residues. Findings and caveats of the study: Clonotype analysis showed dominance of the ex vivo response by HLA-C-restricted CMV-specific TCR beta clonotypes. Based on cumulative public TCR beta family frequency, carriers of CMV plus the relevant HLA were identified.

TCRdb called the reads again in MiXCR, with one record for every CDR3 protein. Of around 130,000 distinct CDR3 sequences in the sample, roughly a quarter were seen once. The specimen sequenced was PBMCs, sequenced either directly or after in vitro stimulation (not recorded which). The TCR comes from a human donor in good health (CMV status not recorded). Some clones in this sample may be carry-over from other donors' samples. V usage is TRBV12-3 or TRBV12-4 and J usage is TRBJ1-4, with TRBD1 matching over 10 bases. CDR3 DNA sequence: TGTGCCAGCAGTTCGGGACAGGGGTCTGAAAAACTGTTTTTT. It yields the protein CASSSGQGSEKLFF.